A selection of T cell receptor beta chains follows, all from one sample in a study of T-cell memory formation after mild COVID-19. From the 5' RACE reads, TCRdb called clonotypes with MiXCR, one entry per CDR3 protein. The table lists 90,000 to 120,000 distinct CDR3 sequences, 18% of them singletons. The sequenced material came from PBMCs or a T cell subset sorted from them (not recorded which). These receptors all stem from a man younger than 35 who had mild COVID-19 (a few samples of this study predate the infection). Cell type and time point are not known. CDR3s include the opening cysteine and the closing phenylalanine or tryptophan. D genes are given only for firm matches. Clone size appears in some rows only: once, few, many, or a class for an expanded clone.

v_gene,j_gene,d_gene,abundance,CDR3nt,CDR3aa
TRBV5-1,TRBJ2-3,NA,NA,TGCGCCAGCAGCTTGGCCTATCGGGGGGCCAGGACAGATACGCAGTATTTT,CASSLAYRGARTDTQYF
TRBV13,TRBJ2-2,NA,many,TGTGCCAGCAGCCTCCCTGGGGGGGAGCTGTTTTTT,CASSLPGGELFF
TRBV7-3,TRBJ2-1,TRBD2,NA,TGTGCCAGCAGCAGAAAAGCGGGGGGCTACAATGAGCAGTTCTTC,CASSRKAGGYNEQFF
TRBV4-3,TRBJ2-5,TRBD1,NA,TGCGCCAGCAGCCAAGCCATTGGGACAGAAGAGACCCAGTACTTC,CASSQAIGTEETQYF
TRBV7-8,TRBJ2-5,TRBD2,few,TGTGCCAGCAGCTTGGTACTAGCGGGGAACGGAGAGACCCAGTACTTC,CASSLVLAGNGETQYF
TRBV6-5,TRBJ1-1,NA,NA,TGTGCCAGCAGTTACTCGAGCTTAGGGAGCGTAGCTTTCTTT,CASSYSSLGSVAFF
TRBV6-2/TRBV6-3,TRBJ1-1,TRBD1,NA,TGTGCCAGCAGCCCCGACAGGGGCGGGTACACTGAAGCTTTCTTT,CASSPDRGGYTEAFF
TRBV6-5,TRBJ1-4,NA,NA,TGTGCCAGCAGTTACTCGATTTTGGGGAATGAAAAACTGTTTTTT,CASSYSILGNEKLFF
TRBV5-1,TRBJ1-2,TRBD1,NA,TGCGCCAGCTCCGAACCGACAGGGGGCCTCTATGGCTACACCTTC,CASSEPTGGLYGYTF
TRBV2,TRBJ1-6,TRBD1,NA,TGTGCCAGTACTCCCCTAAGGGGACAGAATTCACCCCTCCACTTT,CASTPLRGQNSPLHF
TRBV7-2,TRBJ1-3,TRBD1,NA,TGTGCCAGCAGCACAGGGGGCTGGTCTGGAAACACCATATATTTT,CASSTGGWSGNTIYF
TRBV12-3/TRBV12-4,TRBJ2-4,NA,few,TGTGCCAGCAGTAGCATCCACCTAAGGAACATTCAGTACTTC,CASSSIHLRNIQYF
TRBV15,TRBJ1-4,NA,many,TGTGCCACCAGCAGAGACAAGGGGGTCGGAGAAAAACTGTTTTTT,CATSRDKGVGEKLFF
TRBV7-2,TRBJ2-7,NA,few,TGTGCCAGCAGCCCGGGGAGTGGGCTCTCCTACGAGCAGTACTTC,CASSPGSGLSYEQYF
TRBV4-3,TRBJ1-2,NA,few,TGCGCCAGCAGCCAAGTCTACCCCCCTCGTCATGGCTACACCTTC,CASSQVYPPRHGYTF
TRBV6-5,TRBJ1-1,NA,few,TGTGCCAGCAGTTACGACAGTCACACTGAAGCTTTCTTT,CASSYDSHTEAFF
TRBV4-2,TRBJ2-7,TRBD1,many,TGTGCCAGCAGCCAAAGGACAGGGGCTGTCACCTACGAGCAGTACTTC,CASSQRTGAVTYEQYF
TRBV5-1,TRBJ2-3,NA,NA,TGCGCCAGCAGCCCTCAAGTGCAGGGCAGCACAGATACGCAGTATTTT,CASSPQVQGSTDTQYF
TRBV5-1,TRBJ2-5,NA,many,TGCGCCAGCAGCTTATGGGGGCCCGGAGAGACCCAGTACTTC,CASSLWGPGETQYF
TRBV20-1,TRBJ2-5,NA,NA,TGCAGTGCTAGCGAGTGGGATTCTGGCCGACAAGAGACCCAGTACTTC,CSASEWDSGRQETQYF
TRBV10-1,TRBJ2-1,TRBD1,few,TGCGCCAGCACCCTGGGAGGGACAGGGTCCAATGAGCAGTTCTTC,CASTLGGTGSNEQFF
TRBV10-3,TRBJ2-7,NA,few,TGTGCCATCAGTGAGGGGGCGGTCAGAGGGTACGAGCAGTACTTC,CAISEGAVRGYEQYF
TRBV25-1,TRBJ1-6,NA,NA,TGTGCCAGCAGTTGGACAGTTCATAATTCACCCCTCCACTTT,CASSWTVHNSPLHF
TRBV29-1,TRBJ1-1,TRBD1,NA,TGCAGCGGCCGGGACAGCTCTGAAGCTTTCTTT,CSGRDSSEAFF
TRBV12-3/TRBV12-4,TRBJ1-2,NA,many,TGTGCCAGCAGCTTATGGGGGAGAGCTAACTATGGCTACACCTTC,CASSLWGRANYGYTF
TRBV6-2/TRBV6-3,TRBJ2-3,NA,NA,TGTGCCAGCAGTAACCGGGGGACTAGCACAGATACGCAGTATTTT,CASSNRGTSTDTQYF
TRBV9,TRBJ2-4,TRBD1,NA,TGTGCCAGCAGCGTAGCAGGGGGCTTAAGCATTCAGTACTTC,CASSVAGGLSIQYF
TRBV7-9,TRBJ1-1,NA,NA,TGTGCCAGCAGCCCCCTCCCGAGACAGAACACTGAAGCTTTCTTT,CASSPLPRQNTEAFF
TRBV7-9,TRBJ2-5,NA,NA,TGTGCCAGCAGCTTCGTCAGGGACCAAGAGACCCAGTACTTC,CASSFVRDQETQYF
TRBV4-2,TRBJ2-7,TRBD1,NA,TGTGCCAGCAGCCAAGATGGGACAGGCTCCTACGAGCAGTACTTC,CASSQDGTGSYEQYF
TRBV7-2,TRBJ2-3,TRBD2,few,TGTGCCAGCAGGTGGGGACTAGCGGGGTACCTCACTAGCACAGATACGCAGTATTTT,CASRWGLAGYLTSTDTQYF
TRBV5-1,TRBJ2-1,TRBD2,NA,TGCGCCAGCAGCTCCAGATCGGGGGGGCTCGTGAATGAGCAGTTCTTC,CASSSRSGGLVNEQFF
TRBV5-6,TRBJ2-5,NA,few,TGTGCCAGCAGCTTGGGGTTCAGACAAGAGACCCAGTACTTC,CASSLGFRQETQYF
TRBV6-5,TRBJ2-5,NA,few,TGTGCCAGCAGTTACTCGGGGGTCAAGGGATTTTGGGAGACCCAGTACTTC,CASSYSGVKGFWETQYF
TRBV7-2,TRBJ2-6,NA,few,TGTGCCAGCAGCCTAACCTCTGGGGCCAACGTCCTGACTTTC,CASSLTSGANVLTF
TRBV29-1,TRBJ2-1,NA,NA,TGCAGCGTTGAAGCTGGACAGAACAACAATGAGCAGTTCTTC,CSVEAGQNNNEQFF
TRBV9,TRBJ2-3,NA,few,TGTGCCAGCAGCGTATCCTACTCAAGCACAGATACGCAGTATTTT,CASSVSYSSTDTQYF
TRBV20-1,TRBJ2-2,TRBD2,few,TGCAGTGCTCTAGCGGGGGGGAACGCCGGGGAGCTGTTTTTT,CSALAGGNAGELFF
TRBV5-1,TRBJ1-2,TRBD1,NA,TGCGCCAGCAGCAGGGACAGGGATGGCTACACCTTC,CASSRDRDGYTF
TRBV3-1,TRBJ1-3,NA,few,TGTGCCAGCAGCCAACCCCTCTTTGAGGCTGGAAACACCATATATTTT,CASSQPLFEAGNTIYF
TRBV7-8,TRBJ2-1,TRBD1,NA,TGTGCCAGCAGCAATCGGGACAGGGGCCACGAGCAGTTCTTC,CASSNRDRGHEQFF
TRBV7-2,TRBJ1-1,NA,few,TGTGCCAGCAGCTTACGACTTTTGGGCGCTGAAGCTTTCTTT,CASSLRLLGAEAFF
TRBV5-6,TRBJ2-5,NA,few,TGTGCCAGCAGCGCGGTCAAGGCATGGTCCTGGGAGGAGACCCAGTACTTC,CASSAVKAWSWEETQYF
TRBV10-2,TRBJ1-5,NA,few,TGCGCCAGCAGCGAATCCCATTACAATCAGCCCCAGCATTTT,CASSESHYNQPQHF
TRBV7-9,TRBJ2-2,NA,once,TGTGCCAGCAGCCGCCACGGGTTCGATTCCGGGGAGCTGTTTTTT,CASSRHGFDSGELFF
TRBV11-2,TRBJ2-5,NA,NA,TGTGCCAGCAGACGACTGGTCCGGGAGACCCAGTACTTC,CASRRLVRETQYF
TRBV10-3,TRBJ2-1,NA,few,TGTGCCATCAGTGAGTTGGCAGCAAAGGGGAATGAGCAGTTCTTC,CAISELAAKGNEQFF
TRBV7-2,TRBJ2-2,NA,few,TGTGCCAGCAGCTTAGTAGTGGGAATAACCGGGGAGCTGTTTTTT,CASSLVVGITGELFF
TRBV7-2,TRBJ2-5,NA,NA,TGTGCCAGCAGCTTAGTCGCTGGGGCCGGAGAGACCCAGTACTTC,CASSLVAGAGETQYF
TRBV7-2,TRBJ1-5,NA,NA,TGTGCCAGCAGCTTAGTCTACGGACCGAGCAATCAGCCCCAGCATTTT,CASSLVYGPSNQPQHF
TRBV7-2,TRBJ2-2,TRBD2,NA,TGTGCCAGCAGCTTAGTCTACGGGGGGGATACCGGGGAGCTGTTTTTT,CASSLVYGGDTGELFF
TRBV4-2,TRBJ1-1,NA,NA,TGTGCCAGCAGCCAAGACGGAGGGAACACTGAAGCTTTCTTT,CASSQDGGNTEAFF
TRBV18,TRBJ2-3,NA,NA,TGTGCCAGCTCACCCCCGAGTGGCGGGGGCCGGGGGGATACGCAGTATTTT,CASSPPSGGGRGDTQYF
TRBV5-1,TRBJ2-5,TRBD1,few,TGCGCCAGCAGCTTTTTCGGGACAGGGAAGGAAGAGACCCAGTACTTC,CASSFFGTGKEETQYF
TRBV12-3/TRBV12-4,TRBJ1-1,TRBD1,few,TGTGCCAGCAGCCTTGGGGACAGGCGTGAAGCTTTCTTT,CASSLGDRREAFF